These 17 T cell receptor beta chains originate from one sample sequenced in a study of T-cell memory formation after mild COVID-19 (dated by TCRdb to the early 2020s). Library construction relied on 5' RACE. The data were produced on an Illumina NovaSeq 6000. Clones were called with MiXCR by TCRdb after fastp trimmed the public reads at Q25, and only in-frame beta chains were retained. Duplicate CDR3 protein sequences are folded into a single record with the most common DNA and genes. This sample is represented by roughly 200,000 distinct CDR3 sequences; over 7.5% of them were singletons. The top ten constitute 3.5% to 4% of the sample. Sequenced: PBMCs or a T cell subset sorted from them (not recorded which). The receptors were gathered from a man between 18 and 29 years old who had mild COVID-19 (a few samples of this study predate the infection). The sample titles of this study are shuffled in the database, so cell type and time point are left out; the donor was told from shared clones.

This clonotype was seen more than once but under ten times. CDR3 region: CASSLEVQTGELFF. CDR3 coding DNA: TGCGCCAGCAGCTTGGAAGTCCAGACCGGGGAGCTGTTTTTT. The chain uses TRBV5-1 and TRBJ2-2; D gene ambiguous. The CDR3 runs to 14 residues. Germline V lookup: CDR1 SGHRS, CDR2 YFSETQ. The germline V and J ends were trimmed by 0 bases and 5 bases, with 8 bases remaining between them.

This clonotype was counted between two and nine times. The rearrangement uses TRBV5-1 and TRBJ1-3; D is perhaps TRBD1 (5 bases). This CDR3 spans 16 amino acids. Germline-derived CDR1 and CDR2 are SGHRS and YFSETQ. V gave up 0 bases and J gave up 0 bases, with 10 bases separating them. The CDR3 region has the DNA TGCGCCAGCAGCTTGGGGGACGGAGACTCTGGAAACACCATATATTTT. Protein sequence: CASSLGDGDSGNTIYF.

This clonotype was detected a few times. V usage is TRBV7-9 and J usage is TRBJ2-7, with D tentatively TRBD2 (5 bases). CDR3 length: 11 amino acids. The germline gives CDR1 SEHNR, CDR2 FQNEAQ (reference sequence). The germline V and J ends were trimmed by 3 bases and 8 bases, with 8 bases remaining between them. The CDR3 loop reads CASSLAGQQYF. Written as DNA, the CDR3 is TGTGCCAGCAGCTTGGCGGGCCAGCAGTACTTC.

The V gene is TRBV5-1, the J gene TRBJ2-1, with 8 bases that match TRBD2. Losses at the gene ends were 3 bases for V and 0 bases for J; bases not matched to a gene: 2. The CDR3 has 15 amino acids. The V gene's germline CDR1 is SGHRS and CDR2 YFSETQ. The CDR3 DNA reads TGCGCCAGCAGCTACCTAGCGGGCTCCTACAATGAGCAGTTCTTC. This translates into CASSYLAGSYNEQFF.

V and J are TRBV25-1 and TRBJ2-1; unclear D gene. V was cut by 2 bases and J by 9 bases, with 14 bases left in between. The CDR3 contains 14 residues. The germline V gene has CDR1 MGHDK and CDR2 SYGVNS. The CDR3 nucleotides read TGTGCCAGCAGTGAACTAGGTCCGTCCGGTGAGCAGTTCTTC. Translated: CASSELGPSGEQFF.

V gene TRBV10-3 combines with J gene TRBJ2-2; no definite D call. This CDR3 has 13 amino acids. CDR1 and CDR2 (germline): ENHRY, SYGVKD. Trimming removed 7 bases at V and 1 base at J, with 7 bases between. The CDR3 protein is CAITSRNTGELFF. CDR3 coding DNA: TGTGCCATCACAAGTCGGAACACCGGGGAGCTGTTTTTT.

This clonotype was counted only a few times. The rearrangement links TRBV6-2 or TRBV6-3 to TRBJ1-2; D is unresolved. The CDR3 has 16 amino acids. Trimming pared 6 bases from V and 0 bases from J, leaving 17 bases between. CDR1 MNHEY and CDR2 SVGEGT come from the germline V gene. CDR3 in amino acids: CASSPGRTPANYGYTF. The CDR3 nucleotides are TGTGCCAGCAGCCCTGGACGGACTCCAGCTAACTATGGCTACACCTTC.

This clonotype turned up a few times. The chain employs TRBV6-2 or TRBV6-3 and TRBJ2-7; D is unresolved. Trimming left V 10 bases short and J 7 bases short, with 17 bases between. This CDR3 has 12 amino acids. Germline CDR1 is MNHEY and CDR2 is SVGEGT. The CDR3 coding sequence is TGTGCCACTCAACACGTGGTGGGAGAGCAGTACGTC. It yields the protein CATQHVVGEQYV.

The sample holds many counts of this clonotype. The chain recombines TRBV5-1 with TRBJ1-5, with TRBD1 as a possible D gene (5 bases). With 0 bases removed from V and 1 base from J, the gap between germline ends came to 8 bases. This CDR3 has 15 residues. CDR1 is SGHRS and CDR2 is YFSETQ in the germline V gene. This CDR3 reads CASSLDTGSNQPQHF. CDR3 DNA sequence: TGCGCCAGCAGCTTGGACACAGGCAGCAATCAGCCCCAGCATTTT.

This clonotype was observed a few times. The chain links TRBV20-1 to TRBJ2-5; TRBD2 matches at 7 bases. V gave up 3 bases and J gave up 5 bases; unmatched junction bases: 12. Germline CDR1 reads DFQATT; CDR2 reads SNEGSKA (reference sequence). This CDR3 comprises 15 residues. The CDR3, as DNA: TGCAGTGCTAGGGGTGGGGAGGGGCGGCCGGAGACCCAGTACTTC. Its translation is CSARGGEGRPETQYF.

This clonotype was counted a few times. The chain couples TRBV28 to TRBJ1-4; the D is unclear. This CDR3 is built from 14 residues. Germline V gives CDR1 MDHEN, CDR2 SYDVKM. V was pared by 7 bases and J by 8 bases, with 17 bases between. CDR3 amino acids: CASTTPLYREKLFF. DNA for the CDR3: TGTGCCAGCACCACCCCCCTTTACCGGGAAAAACTGTTTTTT.

The chain has TRBV7-2 and TRBJ2-2, with 7 nucleotides matching TRBD2. Germline CDR1 and CDR2: SGHTA and FQGNSA. The V and J ends lost 3 bases and 6 bases, in that order; junction bases with no gene match: 7. This CDR3 spans 15 amino acids. CDR3 sequence (DNA): TGTGCCAGCAGCTTCGGACTAGGGGAGGCCGGGGAGCTGTTTTTT. Its protein product is CASSFGLGEAGELFF.

The gene calls are TRBV27 and TRBJ1-3; a weak D match, TRBD1 (6 bases). The V end lost 5 bases, the J end lost 4 bases, and 12 bases lay between the germline ends. The CDR3 covers 14 residues. The germline gives CDR1 MNHEY, CDR2 SMNVEV (reference sequence). CDR3 coding DNA: TGTGCCAGCAGTACCACAGGGCCCGGAAACACCATATATTTT. This sequence encodes CASSTTGPGNTIYF.

This clonotype has a handful of counts. CDR3 sequence reads: CASDDRTGFELFF. The CDR3 nucleotides are TGTGCCAGCGATGACCGGACAGGGTTCGAGCTGTTTTTT. V usage is TRBV19 and J usage is TRBJ2-2, with TRBD1 identical over 8 bases. This CDR3 region has 13 residues. The V segment lost 9 bases and the J segment 11 bases; nucleotides outside the gene matches: 11. The germline gives CDR1 LNHDA, CDR2 SQIVND (reference sequence).

The chain has TRBV3-1 and TRBJ2-2, with D possibly matching TRBD2 (7 bases). V was pared by 4 bases and J by 7 bases, with 16 bases between. From germline, CDR1 is LGHDT and CDR2 YNNKEL (reference sequence). This CDR3 is 15 amino acids long. The CDR3 DNA sequence: TGTGCCAGCAGCCCCTATGGGGGGGCCGGCGGGGAGCTGTTTTTT. Translated, it gives CASSPYGGAGGELFF.

The table lists this clonotype with many counts. The chain recombines TRBV7-6 with TRBJ1-6; D possibly corresponds to TRBD1 (5 bases). The germline CDR1 and CDR2 sequences are SGHVS and FNYEAQ. The CDR3 covers 14 residues. V lost 0 bases and J 10 bases, leaving 10 bases between the germline ends. The CDR3 DNA reads as TGTGCCAGCAGCTTAGCACCGGAGGGGTCACCCCTCCACTTT. Amino acids: CASSLAPEGSPLHF.

V gene TRBV20-1 combines with J gene TRBJ1-4, with D hard to call. CDR3 length equals 13 residues. V shed 0 bases and J shed 6 bases, with 8 bases lying between them. The germline V gene has CDR1 DFQATT and CDR2 SNEGSKA (reference sequence). CDR3 sequence (DNA): TGCAGTGCTAGAGATAACGCAGATGAAAAACTGTTTTTT. This sequence encodes CSARDNADEKLFF.